This entry concerns a single T cell receptor (beta chain). Its target is unknown. 60 Vbeta and 13 Jbeta primers were used in PCR. TCRdb's table, derived via immunoSEQ multiplex PCR, lists solely in-frame clones and lacks some. The table records about 150,000 clones, roughly 80% of them present only once. The data were obtained in a study of cytomegalovirus exposure and HLA in healthy donors. Study-wide context: T cells numbering around 190 million yielded more than 100 million unique TCR beta sequences in an earlier analysis.

Findings of the study overall: Excluded: some indistinguishable V segments such as TRBV6-2 and TRBV6-3. As a later analysis revealed, the rate of TCR association differed by HLA locus, with DRB1 most and HLA-C fewest.

Germline values: CDR1 SGHNT, CDR2 YYREEE (reference sequence). V dropped 4 bases and J dropped 7; count of bases not matched to a gene: 12. There are 16 residues in the CDR3. The specimen was PBMCs. The receptor's source is a man between 18 and 29 years old in good health and CMV-seronegative. The chain carries TRBV5-4 and TRBJ2-1; 9 positions match TRBD2. CDR3 DNA: TGTGCCAGCAGCCCGTTAGCGGGAGTGAGAGCAAATGAGCAGTTCTTC. This encodes CASSPLAGVRANEQFF.